This TCR beta chain stems from a study of regulatory T cells in long-lasting Graves disease. Study-level information: Persistent cases took antithyroid drugs over 5 years and stayed TSH receptor antibody positive. Findings of the study overall: TRBV28, TRBJ1-2 and TRBJ2-5 emerged as the favored segments in persistent disease. Possibly, accuracy suffered from the small sample size.

This CDR3 comprises 15 residues. J lost 2 bases, V lost 3 bases, and 7 bases had no gene match. Germline CDR1 is DFQATT and CDR2 is SNEGSKA (reference sequence). This clonotype was detected only once. What it binds is unknown. Time point described: persistent/refractory GD, antithyroid drugs over 5 years with positive TRAb. The TCR library used RNA extracted from PBMCs. The authors built TCR beta libraries using iRepertoire HTBI primers and Arm-PCR of CDR3 regions. TCRdb ran MiXCR on the multiplex PCR reads and lists one entry per CDR3 protein. The sample consists of over 250,000 distinct CDR3 sequences, 20% to 25% of them appearing once.

V is TRBV20-1 and J is TRBJ2-7; 10 bases line up with TRBD2. The specimen was peripheral blood mononuclear cells (PBMCs), collected when the disease was refractory, from a patient treated with antithyroid drugs. The receptor's source is a female donor with Graves disease. The CDR3 protein is CSASSSSGSPYEQYF. CDR3 bases: TGCAGTGCTAGCTCGTCTAGCGGGAGCCCCTACGAGCAGTACTTC.